A selection of T cell receptor beta chains follows, all from one sample in a study of control samples from healthy donors and cancer patients. Generated by immunoSEQ multiplex PCR, the TCRdb table keeps only in-frame clones and is missing some. The sample lists about 110,000 clones; 70% to 85% were seen once. The specimen sequenced was blood. The origin of the receptors is a man in his late teens or twenties in good health. Each CDR3 is given with its conserved first and last residue. D genes are given only for firm matches. Clone size is given for some rows only: seen once, a few or many times, or a class if the clone is expanded.

TRBJ1-1 TRBV11-2 . 13 few CASSLGQTLEAFF TGTGCCAGCAGCCTAGGACAGACGCTTGAAGCTTTCTTT
TRBJ2-1 TRBV4-1 TRBD2 14 once CASSRPGGVREQFF TGCGCCAGCAGCCGTCCCGGGGGGGTACGGGAGCAGTTCTTC
TRBJ2-1 TRBV5-1 TRBD2 19 . CASSLIGSGGQPSYNEQFF TGCGCCAGCAGCTTGATTGGGAGCGGGGGCCAACCCTCCTACAATGAGCAGTTCTTC
TRBJ2-3 TRBV10-3 . 13 . CAIRQDGTDTQYF TGTGCCATACGACAGGACGGCACAGATACGCAGTATTTT
TRBJ2-4 TRBV2 . 16 . CASSGGALLAKNIQYF TGTGCCAGCAGTGGAGGGGCCCTGCTGGCCAAAAACATTCAGTACTTC
TRBJ1-3 TRBV4-3 TRBD1 18 once CASSPDRGLVFAGNTIYF TGCGCCAGCAGCCCCGACAGGGGGCTTGTCTTCGCTGGAAACACCATATATTTT
TRBJ1-2 TRBV6-2/TRBV6-3 . 13 once CASSPSGTYGYTF TGTGCCAGCAGCCCCTCGGGGACCTATGGCTACACCTTC
TRBJ1-1 TRBV10-3 TRBD1 20 . CAISPENQPPTGTVNTEAFF TGTGCCATCAGTCCAGAGAACCAACCCCCAACCGGGACAGTGAACACTGAAGCTTTCTTT
TRBJ1-1 TRBV4-2 . 15 . CASSHSLGGVTEAFF TGTGCCAGCAGCCACAGTTTGGGGGGGGTCACTGAAGCTTTCTTT
TRBJ1-1 TRBV19 TRBD1 19 . CASSISRLVHGQGAIEAFF TGTGCCAGTAGTATATCACGTTTAGTGCACGGACAGGGGGCGATTGAAGCTTTCTTT
TRBJ1-1 TRBV12-3/TRBV12-4 TRBD1 12 once CASRSRDSEAFF TGTGCCAGCCGTTCCAGGGACAGTGAAGCTTTCTTT
TRBJ1-5 TRBV10-1 . 14 few CASGQQGQDQPQHF TGCGCCAGCGGCCAACAGGGTCAGGATCAGCCCCAGCATTTT
TRBJ2-7 TRBV11-3 . 13 . CASSSSTGGEQYF TGTGCCAGCAGCTCCTCGACAGGAGGCGAGCAGTACTTC
TRBJ2-7 TRBV9 . 14 . CASSVGGGFYEQYF TGTGCCAGCAGCGTGGGCGGGGGCTTCTACGAGCAGTACTTC
TRBJ1-2 TRBV10-1 . 12 many CASSDNNYGYTF TGCGCCAGCTCAGACAATAACTATGGCTACACCTTC
TRBJ2-7 TRBV9 . 14 . CASSVEQTPYEQYF TGTGCCAGCAGCGTAGAACAGACCCCCTACGAGCAGTACTTC
TRBJ1-1 TRBV5-6 TRBD1 18 . CASSLARGQRSMNTEAFF TGTGCCAGCAGCTTGGCCCGGGGACAGAGGAGTATGAACACTGAAGCTTTCTTT
TRBJ2-2 TRBV14 . 16 . CASSQVIRRGVGELFF TGTGCCAGCAGCCAAGTGATCCGACGCGGGGTCGGGGAGCTGTTTTTT